This T cell receptor (beta chain) was found in a study of T cells in Graves' hyperthyroidism and ophthalmopathy. Study background: Sampling of peripheral blood happened at initial diagnosis, prior to any treatment.

Findings of the study overall: Most thyroid clonotypes with frequency above 0.001 were detected in blood.

Germline V lookup: CDR1 GTSNPN, CDR2 SVGIG (reference sequence). The V gene lost 3 bases and the J gene lost 11 bases, with 23 bases spanning the gap. CDR3 length: 15 residues. The hyperthyroidism patients had all been newly diagnosed, and their disease duration was under 2 months. Their ages ranged from 18 to 65 years. It was less than 13 ml of fresh peripheral blood that supplied the PBMCs. TCR beta CDR3 regions were amplified from RNA transcripts. TCR CDR3 underwent first-round RT-PCR with the HTBI primer set. TCRdb reprocessed the multiplex PCR reads with MiXCR, giving one entry per CDR3 protein. The repertoire consists of more than 500,000 distinct CDR3 sequences, with roughly 17% occurring once and the leading ten covering 3.8%. This clonotype was counted many times. Its antigen is unknown.

V gene TRBV30 combines with J gene TRBJ2-1; weak D call: TRBD2 (6 bases). The specimen was blood. The source of this sequence is a woman in her 30s with Graves' hyperthyroidism. CDR3 loop: CAWRAGSLPTMKQFF. In nucleotides, the CDR3 is TGTGCCTGGAGAGCGGGCTCCCTTCCTACAATGAAGCAGTTCTTC. The whole variable domain, filled in from reference TRBV30 and TRBJ2-1, reads SQTIHQWPATLVQPVGSPLSLECTVEGTSNPNLYWYRQAAGRGLQLLFYSVGIGQISSEVPQNLSASRPQDRQFILSSKKLLLSDSGFYLCAWRAGSLPTMKQFFGPGTRLTVL.